These 32 T cell receptor beta chains were all obtained from the same sample, sequenced in a study of T cells in Graves' hyperthyroidism and ophthalmopathy. RNA transcripts provided the source from which TCR beta CDR3 regions were amplified. Initially, a first-round RT-PCR of the TCR CDR3 employed the HTBI primer set. TCRdb called the multiplex PCR reads again in MiXCR, with one record for every CDR3 protein. The sample contains about 640,000 distinct CDR3 sequences, about 20% of which appear only once. The sequenced material came from blood. The receptors stem from a man younger than 45 with Graves' ophthalmopathy.

This chain connects TRBV19 to TRBJ2-7; 11 positions agree with TRBD2. V shed 3 bases and J 3 bases; nucleotides not matched to a gene: 4. CDR1 and CDR2 from the germline V gene are LNHDA and SQIVND (reference sequence). This CDR3 is 15 amino acids long. This chain's CDR3 is CASSMGTSGNYEQYF. The CDR3 DNA is TGTGCCAGTAGTATGGGGACTAGCGGAAACTACGAGCAGTACTTC.

This clonotype has a count of ten or more. The chain links TRBV6-1 to TRBJ1-5, with D possibly TRBD1 on 6 matching bases. This CDR3 contains 15 residues. Trimming left V 0 bases short and J 4 bases short, with 10 bases between. Germline lookup yields CDR1 MNHNS and CDR2 SASEGT. The DNA for the CDR3 is TGTGCCAGCAGTGAAGCAGGGGGATTGAATCAGCCCCAGCATTTT. Residues: CASSEAGGLNQPQHF.

This clonotype was seen more than once but under ten times. The chain combines TRBV6-5 with TRBJ2-1, with D unresolved. The ends were cut back, 2 bases at V and 7 bases at J, with 12 bases in the middle. This CDR3 comprises 14 residues. CDR1 is MNHEY, CDR2 SVGAGI, per germline. CDR3 DNA sequence: TGTGCCAGCAGTTACGCCGCACCAGTGAATGAGCAGTTCTTC. This encodes CASSYAAPVNEQFF.

The genes are TRBV12-3 or TRBV12-4 and TRBJ2-3, with 8 nucleotides matching TRBD2. The CDR3 contains 16 residues. The junction had 13 bases not matched to a gene; V was cut back by 3 bases and J by 8 bases. The CDR3 DNA follows: TGTGCCAGCAGTTTTGGGAGCGGGAGCCCCTCAGGTACGCAGTATTTT. Amino acids: CASSFGSGSPSGTQYF.

This chain uses TRBV20-1 with TRBJ1-6; D gene unclear. V was shortened by 2 bases and J by 0 bases, with 20 bases between the two germline ends. This CDR3 comprises 19 residues. Per the germline V gene, CDR1 is DFQATT and CDR2 is SNEGSKA (reference sequence). The CDR3 DNA reads as TGCAGTGCTAGAAAGGTGGCTCGGGGAAGTGACTCCTATAATTCACCCCTCCACTTT. Translation: CSARKVARGSDSYNSPLHF.

This clonotype has only a few counts. The chain recombines TRBV27 with TRBJ2-7, with TRBD1 matching 8 bases. Germline V gene sequence: CDR1 MNHEY, CDR2 SMNVEV (reference sequence). This CDR3 has 15 residues. With 6 bases clipped from V and 3 bases from J, the junction kept 10 bases outside the gene matches. CDR3 DNA: TGTGCCAGCAGAGCGACAGGGGACTGGAGCTACGAGCAGTACTTC. Its protein product is CASRATGDWSYEQYF.

J is TRBJ2-7 and V is TRBV28; 8 nucleotides line up with TRBD1. The V gene end was trimmed by 3 bases and the J gene end by 1 base; junction bases not matched to a gene: 8. Per germline, CDR1 MDHEN and CDR2 SYDVKM. There are 16 residues in the CDR3. The CDR3 nucleotides read TGTGCCAGCAGTTTGGACAGGGCTGTATCGTCCTACGAGCAGTACTTC. Protein product: CASSLDRAVSSYEQYF.

This clonotype was found a few times. The rearrangement joins TRBV27 to TRBJ2-1; TRBD1 agrees at 8 bases. CDR1 is MNHEY, CDR2 SMNVEV, per germline (reference sequence). Trimming at V came to 3 bases and at J to 8 bases, leaving 9 bases not matched to a gene. This CDR3 is built from 15 residues. CDR3 sequence reads: CASSFSGQGGDEQFF. DNA of the CDR3: TGTGCCAGCAGTTTCTCAGGACAGGGAGGCGATGAGCAGTTCTTC.

The rearrangement joins TRBV15 to TRBJ2-3; D unclear. The length of the CDR3 is 13 residues. With 5 bases removed from V and 3 bases from J, the gap between germline ends came to 9 bases. Germline CDR1 LNHNV, CDR2 YYDKDF (reference sequence). The CDR3 loop is CATSEGATDTQYF. CDR3 sequence (DNA): TGTGCCACCAGCGAAGGAGCAACAGATACGCAGTATTTT.

Worth noting for this clonotype: Germline is not matched at one junction end, which may reflect a read error. The rearrangement links TRBV5-1 to TRBJ2-7; 7 bases fit TRBD1. Germline V gives CDR1 SGHRS, CDR2 YFSETQ. The CDR3 has 13 amino acids. The DNA for the CDR3 is TGCGCCGGCAGCTGGGACAGCTCCTACGAGCAGTACTTC. Protein product: CAGSWDSSYEQYF.

The chain uses TRBV6-1 and TRBJ2-7; 14 bases align to TRBD2. Losses at the gene ends were 7 bases for V and 5 bases for J; bases not matched to a gene: 19. Germline V gene sequence: CDR1 MNHNS, CDR2 SASEGT. The CDR3 loop spans 19 amino acids. CDR3 DNA: TGTGCCAGCACCAGCGGCGAAGGACTAGCGGGAGGTCCCTGGGACGAGCAGTACTTC. Protein product: CASTSGEGLAGGPWDEQYF.

The V call is TRBV30, the J call TRBJ1-2; D gene unclear. V was pared by 0 bases and J by 7 bases, with 15 bases between. The CDR3 runs to 14 residues. Per the germline V gene, CDR1 is GTSNPN and CDR2 is SVGIG (reference sequence). The CDR3 spells CAWSVKLTSGGYTF. CDR3 coding DNA: TGTGCCTGGAGTGTCAAACTTACCTCCGGTGGCTACACCTTC.

The rearrangement joins TRBV5-6 to TRBJ2-1; 10 nucleotides match TRBD2. The CDR3 is made up of 15 amino acids. J gave up 4 bases and V 3 bases, and 4 bases lay outside the gene matches. Germline CDR1 and CDR2: SGHDT and YYEEEE. CDR3 nucleotides: TGTGCCAGCAGCTCTAAGCGGGAGGGGTACAATGAGCAGTTCTTC. This sequence encodes CASSSKREGYNEQFF.

The V call is TRBV6-1, the J call TRBJ2-3; D is tentatively TRBD1 or TRBD2 (5 bases each). Germline loops: CDR1 MNHNS, CDR2 SASEGT. With 6 bases removed from V and 1 base from J, the gap between germline ends came to 17 bases. The CDR3 is 16 amino acids. CDR3 nucleotides: TGTGCCAGCAGATTCAGACTTGTGGGGGGCACAGATACGCAGTATTTT. It codes for CASRFRLVGGTDTQYF.

This clonotype was observed a handful of times. One end of the junction does not line up with germline, which may come from a read error. The genes are TRBV7-7 and TRBJ2-1; no clear D gene. Germline V gives CDR1 SSHAT, CDR2 FNYEAQ (reference sequence). This CDR3 comprises 13 residues. Written as DNA, the CDR3 is TGTGCTAGCAGCTTAGGTAGTTTCGATGAGCAGTTCTTC. This sequence encodes CASSLGSFDEQFF.

The chain uses TRBV30 and TRBJ2-4; either TRBD1 or TRBD2 may supply D (5 bases each). V was pared by 2 bases and J by 4 bases, with 9 bases between. CDR1 GTSNPN and CDR2 SVGIG come from the germline V gene (reference sequence). CDR3 length: 13 residues. The CDR3 loop is CAWSRGEKNIQYF. The CDR3 nucleotides read TGTGCCTGGAGTCGAGGGGAGAAAAACATTCAGTACTTC. Variable domain in full (rest from reference TRBV30 and TRBJ2-4): SQTIHQWPATLVQPVGSPLSLECTVEGTSNPNLYWYRQAAGRGLQLLFYSVGIGQISSEVPQNLSASRPQDRQFILSSKKLLLSDSGFYLCAWSRGEKNIQYFGAGTRLSVL.

V gene TRBV11-2 combines with J gene TRBJ1-3; D might be TRBD1 (6 bases). V gave up 1 base and J gave up 2 bases, with 9 bases separating them. Germline V gene lookup returns CDR1 SGHAT and CDR2 FQNNGV. The CDR3 is made up of 15 amino acids. The CDR3 is CASSLGRTAGNTIYF. CDR3 nucleotide sequence: TGTGCCAGCAGCTTAGGCCGGACAGCTGGAAACACCATATATTTT.

A remark on this clonotype: This may come from a read error, since a much larger clone is one base off. Here the CDR3 reads CASGLAPTANTEAFF. The CDR3 coding sequence is TGTGCCAGCGGCTTGGCCCCGACTGCGAACACTGAAGCTTTCTTT. J is TRBJ1-1 and V is TRBV5-1; D gene unclear. The CDR3 is 15 amino acids. CDR1 and CDR2 from the germline V gene are SGHRS and YFSETQ. The full variable domain, rest sourced from reference TRBV5-1 and TRBJ1-1, is KAGVTQTPRYLIKTRGQQVTLSCSPISGHRSVSWYQQTPGQGLQFLFEYFSETQRNKGNFPGRFSGRQFSNSRSEMNVSTLELGDSALYLCASGLAPTANTEAFFGQGTRLTVV.

This clonotype was counted only a few times. At one end the junction does not follow the germline gene, possibly because of a read error. This chain connects TRBV18 to TRBJ2-1; TRBD1 matches at 9 bases. The germline CDR1 and CDR2 sequences are KGHSH and LQKENI. This CDR3 is 15 amino acids long. CDR3 region: CASSAGTGLYNEQLF. The CDR3 region has the DNA TGTGCCAGCTCAGCCGGGACAGGGCTCTACAATGAGCAGCTCTTC.

The chain joins TRBV5-6 to TRBJ1-5, with 12 bases identical to TRBD1. The CDR3 runs to 16 residues. The ends lost 4 bases at V and 5 bases at J; junction bases unmatched: 7. Germline CDR1 is SGHDT and CDR2 is YYEEEE. The CDR3 DNA sequence: TGTGCCAGCAGCCTGACGGGACAGGGGGCCCATCAGCCCCAGCATTTT. This sequence encodes CASSLTGQGAHQPQHF. The entire variable domain, with the rest obtained from reference TRBV5-6 and TRBJ1-5, is as follows: DAGVTQSPTHLIKTRGQQVTLRCSPKSGHDTVSWYQQALGQGPQFIFQYYEEEERQRGNFPDRFSGHQFPNYSSELNVNALLLGDSALYLCASSLTGQGAHQPQHFGDGTRLSIL.

This clonotype was recorded many times. V gene TRBV6-1 combines with J gene TRBJ2-7; D gene unclear. V was shortened by 0 bases and J by 3 bases, with 24 bases between the two germline ends. The CDR3 totals 19 residues. The germline gives CDR1 MNHNS, CDR2 SASEGT. CDR3 in amino acids: CASSEAPLVFRVGYYEQYF. The CDR3 DNA sequence: TGTGCCAGCAGTGAAGCGCCGTTGGTCTTTAGGGTGGGATACTACGAGCAGTACTTC.

CDR3 region: CAWSVRTSGRALSGELFF. CDR3 nucleotide sequence: TGTGCCTGGAGTGTTCGGACTAGCGGGAGGGCCCTATCCGGGGAGCTGTTTTTT. The chain couples TRBV30 to TRBJ2-2; TRBD2 matches 15 bases. Germline lookup yields CDR1 GTSNPN and CDR2 SVGIG (reference sequence). The CDR3 is made up of 18 amino acids. Trimming cost V 0 bases and J 6 bases; bases outside gene matches: 8. The full variable domain, with the rest looked up from reference TRBV30 and TRBJ2-2, is SQTIHQWPATLVQPVGSPLSLECTVEGTSNPNLYWYRQAAGRGLQLLFYSVGIGQISSEVPQNLSASRPQDRQFILSSKKLLLSDSGFYLCAWSVRTSGRALSGELFFGEGSRLTVL.

This clonotype was found a few times. V is TRBV7-2 and J is TRBJ2-5; D is possibly TRBD2 (5 bases). CDR1 is SGHTA, CDR2 FQGNSA, per germline. The length of the CDR3 is 16 residues. The V end was cut by 5 bases, the J end by 4 bases, with 20 bases between. CDR3 sequence (DNA): TGTGCCAGCAGCCTTTATAGGGAGAGGGAATCAGAGACCCAGTACTTC. It translates to CASSLYRERESETQYF. Complete variable domain (other parts from reference TRBV7-2 and TRBJ2-5): GAGVSQSPSNKVTEKGKDVELRCDPISGHTALYWYRQSLGQGLEFLIYFQGNSAPDKSGLPSDRFSAERTGGSVSTLTIQRTQQEDSAVYLCASSLYRERESETQYFGPGTRLLVL.

This clonotype was picked up a small number of times. The chain couples TRBV9 to TRBJ2-3; 10 bases map to TRBD2. Germline V CDR1 and CDR2: SGDLS, YYNGEE. The CDR3 contains 17 residues. The V and J ends lost 0 bases and 2 bases, in that order; junction bases with no gene match: 6. Here the CDR3 reads CASSVGAGGSFTDTQYF. In nucleotides, the CDR3 is TGTGCCAGCAGCGTAGGAGCGGGAGGGTCCTTCACAGATACGCAGTATTTT.

This clonotype was seen many times. The genes are TRBV13 and TRBJ1-2; possibly TRBD1 for D (5 bases). The CDR3 extends over 14 amino acids. Germline values: CDR1 PRHDT, CDR2 FYEKMQ (reference sequence). The V gene lost 5 bases and the J gene lost 3 bases, with 13 bases spanning the gap. CDR3 loop: CASSLEGSYYGYTF. CDR3 DNA: TGTGCCAGCAGCCTCGAGGGGTCGTACTATGGCTACACCTTC.

Note on this clonotype: A much larger clonotype is one base distant, so this may be a read error. The chain carries TRBV6-4 and TRBJ2-5; maybe TRBD2 (5 bases). CDR3 length: 18 amino acids. The germline V gene encodes CDR1 MRHNA and CDR2 SNTAGT. The ends were cut back, 3 bases at V and 5 bases at J, with 25 bases in the middle. CDR3 loop: CASSEEGAGRGRRETQYF. The CDR3 bases are TGTGCCAGCAGTGAAGAGGGCGCGGGTAGAGGGAGACGGGAGACCCAGTACTTC.

This clonotype was seen more than once but under ten times. This chain connects TRBV7-8 to TRBJ2-5, with D possibly being TRBD1 (5 bases). Germline CDR1 is SGHVS and CDR2 is FQNEAQ. V lost 3 bases and J 1 base, leaving 12 bases between the germline ends. The CDR3 spans 15 residues. The CDR3 region has the DNA TGTGCCAGCAGCTTCCACTTAGGGGCCCAAGAGACCCAGTACTTC. As protein: CASSFHLGAQETQYF.

This clonotype has a handful of counts. V is TRBV19 and J is TRBJ2-1, with TRBD2 identical over 13 bases. J gave up 6 bases and V 8 bases, and 4 bases lay outside the gene matches. From germline, CDR1 is LNHDA and CDR2 SQIVND (reference sequence). The CDR3 is 14 residues long. The CDR3 DNA sequence: TGTGCCAGTGGCGGGACTAGCGGGACCAATGAGCAGTTCTTC. It specifies CASGGTSGTNEQFF.

The V gene is TRBV9, the J gene TRBJ2-1; no firm D call. Per germline, CDR1 SGDLS and CDR2 YYNGEE. The CDR3 totals 16 residues. Trimming pared 3 bases from V and 3 bases from J, leaving 16 bases between. This CDR3 is CASSEPPPGGYNEQFF. The DNA of the CDR3 is TGTGCCAGCAGCGAACCCCCCCCCGGCGGCTACAATGAGCAGTTCTTC. Together with reference TRBV9 and TRBJ2-1, the CDR3 gives the full variable domain: DSGVTQTPKHLITATGQRVTLRCSPRSGDLSVYWYQQSLDQGLQFLIQYYNGEERAKGNILERFSAQQFPDLHSELNLSSLELGDSALYFCASSEPPPGGYNEQFFGPGTRLTVL.

There are a few counts of this clonotype. The chain couples TRBV28 to TRBJ2-7; 8 nucleotides align to TRBD1. The CDR3 consists of 15 residues. V shed 5 bases and J 0 bases; nucleotides not matched to a gene: 6. Germline CDR1 and CDR2: MDHEN and SYDVKM. In DNA, the CDR3 is TGTGCCAGCAGTCCGTCGGACAGGGTCTCCTACGAGCAGTACTTC. It yields the protein CASSPSDRVSYEQYF.

There are a few counts of this clonotype. This sequence joins TRBV20-1 and TRBJ1-2; D is possibly TRBD1 (6 bases). Germline values: CDR1 DFQATT, CDR2 SNEGSKA (reference sequence). This CDR3 comprises 15 residues. The ends were cut back, 1 base at V and 8 bases at J, with 20 bases in the middle. For the CDR3, the DNA is TGCAGTGCTAGAGGCCCAAGTGGGGGGCTACGGGGCTACACCTTC. Protein product: CSARGPSGGLRGYTF.

This clonotype was seen many times. The chain has TRBV30 and TRBJ2-3; D gene ambiguous. The germline V gene encodes CDR1 GTSNPN and CDR2 SVGIG (reference sequence). This CDR3 is 14 amino acids long. Trimming shortened V by 5 bases and J by 0 bases, and 12 bases separated the two germline ends. CDR3 residues: CAWSALGSTDTQYF. The CDR3 nucleotides read TGTGCCTGGTCGGCCTTAGGGAGCACAGATACGCAGTATTTT.